The entry that follows covers one T cell receptor (beta chain) sequence. The data belong to a study of CD8 T cells in ankylosing spondylitis. The V end lost 5 bases, the J end lost 4 bases, and 12 bases lay between the germline ends. This CDR3 comprises 14 residues. TCRdb re-analysed the 5' RACE reads in MiXCR, keeping a single row per CDR3 protein. This table holds around 320,000 distinct CDR3 sequences, 20% to 25% found once. This TCR derives from a female donor with ankylosing spondylitis or in good health (not recorded which). Sequenced input: blood, either unsorted or a sorted T cell fraction (not recorded which). J is TRBJ2-1 and V is TRBV12-3 or TRBV12-4; D possibly corresponds to TRBD2 (5 bases). The CDR3 sequence is CASSPTTGYNEQFF. For the CDR3, the DNA is TGTGCCAGCAGTCCCACTACGGGGTACAATGAGCAGTTCTTC.